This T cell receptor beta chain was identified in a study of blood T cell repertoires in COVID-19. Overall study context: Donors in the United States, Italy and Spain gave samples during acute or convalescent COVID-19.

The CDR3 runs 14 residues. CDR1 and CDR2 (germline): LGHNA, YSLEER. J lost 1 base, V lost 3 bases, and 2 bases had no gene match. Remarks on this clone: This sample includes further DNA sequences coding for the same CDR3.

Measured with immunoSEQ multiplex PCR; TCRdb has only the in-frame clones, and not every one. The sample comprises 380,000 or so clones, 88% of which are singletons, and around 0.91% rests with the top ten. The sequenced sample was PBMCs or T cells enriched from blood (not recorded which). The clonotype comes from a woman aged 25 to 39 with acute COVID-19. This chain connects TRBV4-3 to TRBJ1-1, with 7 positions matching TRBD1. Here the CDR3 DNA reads TGCGCCAGCAGCCAGCGGACAGGGAACACTGAAGCTTTCTTT. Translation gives CASSQRTGNTEAFF.